One T cell receptor beta chain is described in this entry. This specimen comes from a study of T cells in Graves' hyperthyroidism and ophthalmopathy. The germline gives CDR1 SGHTA, CDR2 FQGNSA. With V trimmed by 4 bases and J by 7 bases, 7 bases remained unmatched. The CDR3 covers 17 residues. TCR beta CDR3 sequences were amplified from RNA transcripts. In the first-round RT-PCR of the TCR CDR3, the HTBI primer set was used. Via MiXCR, TCRdb re-called the multiplex PCR reads, giving one row per CDR3 protein. The sample lists about 640,000 distinct CDR3 sequences, around 20% occurring once. The TCR comes from a man in his thirties or forties with Graves' ophthalmopathy. This sequence joins TRBV7-2 and TRBJ2-2; TRBD2 matches 15 bases. Sequencing input: blood. For the CDR3, the DNA is TGTGCCAGCAGCTCCGGACTAGCGGGAGGGCCGGACGGGGAGCTGTTTTTT. It codes for CASSSGLAGGPDGELFF. Combining the CDR3 with reference TRBV7-2 and TRBJ2-2 gives the whole variable domain GAGVSQSPSNKVTEKGKDVELRCDPISGHTALYWYRQSLGQGLEFLIYFQGNSAPDKSGLPSDRFSAERTGGSVSTLTIQRTQQEDSAVYLCASSSGLAGGPDGELFFGEGSRLTVL.